This passage covers 5 T cell receptor beta chains from one sample sequenced in a study of blood T cell repertoires in COVID-19. The assay was immunoSEQ multiplex PCR, and TCRdb's table has in-frame clones only and misses some. This table has roughly 220,000 clones, less than 90% appearing once. The sequenced sample was peripheral blood. The receptors derive from a woman in her sixties or seventies who had recovered from COVID-19.

V gene TRBV18 combines with J gene TRBJ1-2; D is unclear. V lost 4 bases and J lost 2, with 11 bases in between. Germline lookup yields CDR1 KGHSH and CDR2 LQKENI. The CDR3 has 14 residues. CDR3: CASSRLRENYGYTF. CDR3 nucleotides: TGTGCCAGCTCACGGCTACGGGAGAACTATGGCTACACCTTC.

This chain connects TRBV2 to TRBJ2-7; D gene uncertain. Trimming shortened V by 6 bases and J by 3 bases, and 15 bases separated the two germline ends. This CDR3 contains 14 residues. Looked up from germline, CDR1 is SNHLY and CDR2 is FYNNEI. The CDR3 protein is CASRLGQANYEQYF. Here the CDR3 DNA reads TGTGCCAGCAGGTTAGGTCAGGCGAACTACGAGCAGTACTTC.

The chain is built from TRBV5-6 and TRBJ1-5; perhaps TRBD1 as D (5 bases). CDR1 SGHDT and CDR2 YYEEEE come from the germline V gene. V gave up 0 bases and J gave up 5 bases, with 18 bases separating them. The CDR3 extends over 17 amino acids. The CDR3 spells CASSLAGKMITDQPQHF. The CDR3 nucleotides are TGTGCCAGCAGCTTGGCAGGGAAGATGATTACTGATCAGCCCCAGCATTTT.

V is TRBV5-4 and J is TRBJ2-3, with 10 bases aligning to TRBD2. Germline CDR1 SGHNT, CDR2 YYREEE (reference sequence). Trimming removed 4 bases from V and 1 base from J; junction bases left unmatched: 9. The CDR3 has 17 residues. The CDR3 region has the DNA TGTGCCAGCAGCCAAGACTGGCTAGCGGGGGGCACAGATACGCAGTATTTT. Residues: CASSQDWLAGGTDTQYF.

This clone was observed a handful of times. The chain couples TRBV5-1 to TRBJ2-1, with 9 bases aligning to TRBD1. CDR3 length: 20 amino acids. The germline gives CDR1 SGHRS, CDR2 YFSETQ. Trimming removed 1 base from V and 1 base from J; junction bases left unmatched: 15. The CDR3 loop is CASSLLGTGSRWRSYNEQFF. The CDR3 DNA reads as TGCGCCAGCAGCTTGCTAGGGACAGGGAGTAGGTGGAGGTCCTACAATGAGCAGTTCTTC.